These 25 T cell receptor beta chains share one sample of origin, sequenced in a study of shared clonotypes between healthy human individuals. TCRdb's copy holds only in-frame clones and misses some; the assay was immunoSEQ multiplex PCR. This sample has about half a million clones, with 79% found just once. The specimen was PBMCs. Source of these receptors: a woman between 40 and 55 years old in good health. Some clones in this sample may be carry-over from other donors' samples.

The chain uses TRBV28 and TRBJ1-5, with 9 bases aligning to TRBD1. Per the germline V gene, CDR1 is MDHEN and CDR2 is SYDVKM. Trimming cost V 3 bases and J 1 base; bases outside gene matches: 1. The CDR3 loop spans 15 amino acids. The CDR3 sequence: CASSLGTGSNQPQHF. The CDR3, as DNA: TGTGCCAGCAGTTTGGGGACAGGGAGCAATCAGCCCCAGCATTTT.

This clone was counted a few times. The chain couples TRBV6-1 to TRBJ1-5; D might be TRBD1 (5 bases). Germline-derived CDR1 and CDR2 are MNHNS and SASEGT. Trimming took 10 bases from V and 4 from J, leaving 11 bases between them. This CDR3 region has 12 residues. The CDR3 reads CATTGANQPQHF. CDR3 DNA sequence: TGTGCCACCACAGGAGCTAATCAGCCCCAGCATTTT.

CDR3 in amino acids: CASSRGALGADTQYF. The CDR3 DNA is TGTGCCAGCAGTCGTGGGGCGTTAGGCGCAGATACGCAGTATTTT. The V and J genes are TRBV6-5 and TRBJ2-3; D possibly corresponds to TRBD1 (5 bases). CDR1 and CDR2 from the germline V gene are MNHEY and SVGAGI. V dropped 5 bases and J dropped 4 bases, with 16 bases sitting between them. CDR3 size: 15 residues.

The genes are TRBV7-2 and TRBJ2-6; D possibly matches TRBD1 or TRBD2 (5 bases each). The V end was cut by 5 bases, the J end by 0 bases, with 14 bases between. This CDR3 contains 17 residues. Germline CDR1 is SGHTA and CDR2 is FQGNSA. The CDR3 DNA reads TGTGCCAGCAGCCAGTGGGGACGGAACTCTGGGGCCAACGTCCTGACTTTC. Translation gives CASSQWGRNSGANVLTF.

The V call is TRBV7-9, the J call TRBJ2-7; no clear D gene. CDR3 size: 16 residues. Germline V gives CDR1 SEHNR, CDR2 FQNEAQ (reference sequence). V was cut by 4 bases and J by 3 bases, with 19 bases left in between. Here the CDR3 reads CASSSSNFPNNYEQYF. In DNA, the CDR3 is TGTGCCAGCAGCTCGTCGAATTTTCCAAATAACTACGAGCAGTACTTC. The variable domain in full, completed from reference TRBV7-9 and TRBJ2-7, reads DTGVSQNPRHKITKRGQNVTFRCDPISEHNRLYWYRQTLGQGPEFLTYFQNEAQLEKSRLLSDRFSAERPKGSFSTLEIQRTEQGDSAMYLCASSSSNFPNNYEQYFGPGTRLTVT.

Note on this clone: Other DNA sequences in this specimen translate into the identical CDR3. The chain is built from TRBV28 and TRBJ2-7; 9 bases are a match to TRBD1. The germline V gene has CDR1 MDHEN and CDR2 SYDVKM. Losses at the gene ends were 2 bases for V and 4 bases for J; bases not matched to a gene: 0. The CDR3 totals 13 residues. CDR3 DNA: TGTGCCAGCAGTTTAGGGACAGGGTACGAGCAGTACTTC. Its protein product is CASSLGTGYEQYF.

DNA of the CDR3: TGTGCCAGCAGTGAAGAGGGGGGTGAACAGCCCCAGCATTTT. This codes for CASSEEGGEQPQHF. V gene TRBV2 combines with J gene TRBJ1-5; weak D call: TRBD1 (6 bases). Germline V CDR1 and CDR2: SNHLY, FYNNEI. CDR3 length: 14 amino acids. Trimming took off 1 base at V and 7 bases at J, with 11 bases between the two ends. Together with reference TRBV2 and TRBJ1-5, the CDR3 gives the full variable domain: EPEVTQTPSHQVTQMGQEVILRCVPISNHLYFYWYRQILGQKVEFLVSFYNNEISEKSEIFDDQFSVERPDGSNFTLKIRSTKLEDSAMYFCASSEEGGEQPQHFGDGTRLSIL.

The genes are TRBV30 and TRBJ2-3; D call uncertain. The V end lost 3 bases, the J end lost 4 bases, and 11 bases lay between the germline ends. Germline V gene lookup returns CDR1 GTSNPN and CDR2 SVGIG (reference sequence). The CDR3 contains 13 residues. The CDR3 sequence is CAWRGKASDTQYF. CDR3 DNA sequence: TGTGCCTGGAGGGGGAAGGCTTCAGATACGCAGTATTTT.

The J gene is TRBJ1-3, the V gene TRBV21-1. TRBV21-1 is shown as a pseudogene. The CDR3 is 14 amino acids. In nucleotides, the CDR3 is TGTGCCAGCAAGGGGACGGACTCTGGAAACACCATATATTTT. It encodes CASKGTDSGNTIYF.

The table lists this clone with a count of one. The rearrangement joins TRBV5-1 to TRBJ1-4; 9 bases are shared with TRBD1. V dropped 7 bases and J dropped 5; count of bases not matched to a gene: 12. The germline V gene encodes CDR1 SGHRS and CDR2 YFSETQ. The CDR3 length is 16 residues. The CDR3 is CASSSPSGTGNEKLFF. CDR3 bases: TGCGCCAGCTCATCACCTTCCGGGACAGGGAATGAAAAACTGTTTTTT.

The chain is built from TRBV9 and TRBJ1-4, with a tentative D call TRBD1 (6 bases). Trimming took off 0 bases at V and 5 bases at J, with 11 bases between the two ends. Germline lookup yields CDR1 SGDLS and CDR2 YYNGEE. The CDR3 contains 15 residues. The CDR3 DNA follows: TGTGCCAGCAGCGTAGGGGGGCGAGGGAATGAAAAACTGTTTTTT. This sequence encodes CASSVGGRGNEKLFF.

The chain links TRBV5-1 to TRBJ2-5; 9 bases fit TRBD1. The germline V gene encodes CDR1 SGHRS and CDR2 YFSETQ. Trimming cost V 0 bases and J 1 base; bases outside gene matches: 1. The CDR3 loop spans 15 amino acids. CDR3 protein: CASSLGQGVQETQYF. CDR3 sequence (DNA): TGCGCCAGCAGCTTGGGACAGGGGGTCCAAGAGACCCAGTACTTC.

This clone has at least ten counts. The genes are TRBV5-1 and TRBJ1-1, with a possible D match to TRBD1 (6 bases). CDR3 length: 17 residues. Germline CDR1 reads SGHRS; CDR2 reads YFSETQ. Trimming left V 0 bases short and J 0 bases short, with 15 bases between. CDR3 sequence (DNA): TGCGCCAGCAGCTTGGTGGGGACGGGGGGCTTGAACACTGAAGCTTTCTTT. It is translated as CASSLVGTGGLNTEAFF.

V and J are TRBV11-2 and TRBJ2-2; possible D gene TRBD2, 5 bases. The germline V and J ends were trimmed by 5 bases and 8 bases, with 15 bases remaining between them. The CDR3 is 14 amino acids. Per the germline V gene, CDR1 is SGHAT and CDR2 is FQNNGV. Here the CDR3 DNA reads TGTGCCAGCAGCAGACGGGATACCGAGGGGGAGCTGTTTTTT. Translating it yields CASSRRDTEGELFF.

This chain links TRBV5-1 with TRBJ1-5, with 8 bases that match TRBD1. Germline trimming cut 0 bases from V and 8 bases from J; bases unmatched to any gene: 10. CDR1 and CDR2 from the germline V gene are SGHRS and YFSETQ. The CDR3 loop spans 16 amino acids. This CDR3 is CASSLGTGNSGEPQHF. Written as DNA, the CDR3 is TGCGCCAGCAGCTTGGGGACAGGGAATTCGGGGGAGCCCCAGCATTTT.

This chain uses TRBV5-1 with TRBJ2-2; a weak D match, TRBD1 (5 bases). The CDR3 is 15 amino acids. The V end was cut by 5 bases, the J end by 3 bases, with 14 bases between. Per germline, CDR1 SGHRS and CDR2 YFSETQ. The CDR3 region is CASSRSTADTGELFF. In nucleotides, the CDR3 is TGCGCCAGCAGTAGGTCGACAGCCGACACCGGGGAGCTGTTTTTT.

The sample holds one count of this clone. This chain uses TRBV5-6 with TRBJ2-5, with D perhaps given as TRBD1 or TRBD2 (5 bases each). CDR1 and CDR2 (germline): SGHDT, YYEEEE. This CDR3 spans 14 amino acids. V dropped 5 bases and J dropped 5 bases, with 16 bases sitting between them. As DNA, the CDR3 is TGTGCCAGCAGTCAAGTCGGGACCTGGGAGACCCAGTACTTC. It translates to CASSQVGTWETQYF.

This clone was counted between two and nine times. The chain recombines TRBV18 with TRBJ2-2; tentatively, D is TRBD1 (5 bases). V dropped 6 bases and J dropped 0 bases, with 20 bases sitting between them. Per germline, CDR1 KGHSH and CDR2 LQKENI. The CDR3 contains 18 residues. CDR3 nucleotide sequence: TGTGCCAGCTCCGCCACCCAATTGACAGCTACGAACACCGGGGAGCTGTTTTTT. This gives the protein CASSATQLTATNTGELFF.

The V and J genes are TRBV14 and TRBJ1-1; 7 bases align to TRBD1. Trimming removed 0 bases from V and 3 bases from J; junction bases left unmatched: 7. In germline, CDR1 is SGHDN, CDR2 FVKESK. The CDR3 sequence is 16 residues long. CDR3 residues: CASSQDRGQLYTEAFF. The CDR3 nucleotides read TGTGCCAGCAGCCAAGATAGGGGACAGTTATACACTGAAGCTTTCTTT.

The chain couples TRBV13 to TRBJ2-7; either TRBD1 or TRBD2 may fit D (5 bases each). This CDR3 region has 13 residues. The germline V gene encodes CDR1 PRHDT and CDR2 FYEKMQ (reference sequence). V was clipped by 1 base and J by 5 bases, with 9 bases between them. The CDR3 nucleotides read TGTGCCAGCAGCTTAGAGAGGGGTCACGAGCAGTACTTC. Amino acids: CASSLERGHEQYF.

The chain links TRBV19 to TRBJ2-7; 7 bases align to TRBD2. V was clipped by 4 bases and J by 1 base; unmatched bases: 4. The CDR3 consists of 14 residues. The germline CDR1 and CDR2 sequences are LNHDA and SQIVND (reference sequence). The CDR3: CASSRGLQSYEQYF. The CDR3 bases are TGTGCCAGTAGTAGGGGACTACAGTCCTACGAGCAGTACTTC.

The chain is built from TRBV30 and TRBJ1-1, with a weak D call TRBD1 (5 bases). The V end lost 1 base, the J end lost 2 bases, and 14 bases lay between the germline ends. CDR3 length: 15 residues. Germline V gene sequence: CDR1 GTSNPN, CDR2 SVGIG (reference sequence). CDR3 residues: CAWSAPAGSNTEAFF. CDR3 DNA sequence: TGTGCCTGGAGTGCCCCGGCAGGGAGCAACACTGAAGCTTTCTTT.

The chain is built from TRBV12-5 and TRBJ2-1; D is perhaps TRBD1 (6 bases). This CDR3 region has 12 residues. CDR1 is LGHNT, CDR2 FRNRAP, per germline. V was shortened by 0 bases and J by 10 bases, with 7 bases between the two germline ends. CDR3 loop: CASGLVGTEQFF. The CDR3 DNA reads as TGTGCTAGTGGTTTGGTAGGGACAGAGCAGTTCTTC.

V gene TRBV5-5 combines with J gene TRBJ2-5; no reliable D call. This CDR3 is built from 12 residues. Germline values: CDR1 SGHKS, CDR2 YYEKEE (reference sequence). The V and J ends lost 0 bases and 5 bases respectively, with 5 bases between them. CDR3 sequence (DNA): TGTGCCAGCAGCTTGGTCCCTGAGACCCAGTACTTC. Translating gives CASSLVPETQYF.

This clone was recorded once. The rearrangement joins TRBV7-9 to TRBJ2-7; no reliable D call. Deletions cut 1 base from V and 7 bases from J, with 11 bases between. The CDR3 is 13 residues long. Germline CDR1 is SEHNR and CDR2 is FQNEAQ (reference sequence). The CDR3 region is CASSLGVGGEQYF. Here the CDR3 DNA reads TGTGCCAGCAGCTTAGGCGTGGGTGGAGAGCAGTACTTC.